The clone carrying this T cell receptor beta chain was observed a single time. The junction had 6 bases not matched to a gene; V was cut back by 8 bases and J by 0 bases. The germline gives CDR1 SNHLY, CDR2 FYNNEI. The CDR3 has 15 amino acids. This sample stems from a study of blood T cell repertoires in COVID-19. Generated by immunoSEQ multiplex PCR, the TCRdb table keeps only in-frame clones and is missing some. The data show fewer than 250,000 clones, around 85% seen once. The sequence was collected from a woman in her sixties or seventies with active or convalescent COVID-19. The specimen was peripheral blood. The chain couples TRBV2 to TRBJ2-1; TRBD2 aligns across 8 bases. The CDR3 protein is CASWERGSSYNEQFF. CDR3 coding DNA: TGTGCCAGCTGGGAGCGGGGGAGCTCCTACAATGAGCAGTTCTTC.